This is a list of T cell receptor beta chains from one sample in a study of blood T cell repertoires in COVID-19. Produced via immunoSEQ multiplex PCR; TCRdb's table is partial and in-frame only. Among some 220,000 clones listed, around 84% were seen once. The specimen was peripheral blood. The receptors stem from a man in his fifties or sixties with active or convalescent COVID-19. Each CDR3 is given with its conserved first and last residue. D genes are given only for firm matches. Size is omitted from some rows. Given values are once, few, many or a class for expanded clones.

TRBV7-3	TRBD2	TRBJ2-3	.	TGTGCCAGCAGCATTTCTAGCGGGGGTGGCACAGATACGCAGTATTTT	CASSISSGGGTDTQYF
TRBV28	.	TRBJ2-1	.	TGTGCCAGCAGTTCGACACCCTATGAGCAGTTCTTC	CASSSTPYEQFF
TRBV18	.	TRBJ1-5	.	TGTGCCAGCTCATCAGGACAGTTCCAGCCCCAGCATTTT	CASSSGQFQPQHF
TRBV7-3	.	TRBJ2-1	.	TGTGCCAGCAGCCAGGGGAACCCCTACAATGAGCAGTTCTTC	CASSQGNPYNEQFF
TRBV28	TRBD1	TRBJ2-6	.	TGTGCCAGCAGTTTAGCAGGACAGGGTTTCTCTGGGGCCAACGTCCTGACTTTC	CASSLAGQGFSGANVLTF
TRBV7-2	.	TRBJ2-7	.	TGTGCCAGCAGCTTAGGGGCCGGGACTGGGTTAACCTACGAGCAGTACTTC	CASSLGAGTGLTYEQYF
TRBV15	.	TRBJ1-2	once	TGTGCCACCAGCAAATACGCGCTTGGCTACACCTTC	CATSKYALGYTF
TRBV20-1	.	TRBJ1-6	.	TGCAGTGCTAGTACAGGATGGGGGGATTCACCCCTCCACTTT	CSASTGWGDSPLHF
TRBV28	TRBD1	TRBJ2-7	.	TGTGCCAGCAGACATTCGACAGGGTCCTACGAGCAGTACTTC	CASRHSTGSYEQYF
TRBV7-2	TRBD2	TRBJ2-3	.	TGTGCCAGCAGCCCCACTAGCGGGAGTGATACGCAGTATTTT	CASSPTSGSDTQYF
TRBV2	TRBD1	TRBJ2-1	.	TGTGCCAGCAGGTCTCACCCGGGACAGGGCACCAATGAGCAGTTCTTC	CASRSHPGQGTNEQFF
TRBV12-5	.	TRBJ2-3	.	TGTGCTAGTGGCCGGGGACTTGCTAGCACAGATACGCAGTATTTT	CASGRGLASTDTQYF
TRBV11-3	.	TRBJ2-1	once	TGTGCCAGCAGCTCCCTCAGGGACAATGAGCAGTTCTTC	CASSSLRDNEQFF
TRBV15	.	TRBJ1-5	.	TGTGCCACCAGCAGAGATTGGGGAGACAATCAGCCCCAGCATTTT	CATSRDWGDNQPQHF
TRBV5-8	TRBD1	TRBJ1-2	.	TGTGCCAGCAGCCTTTTGGACAGGGGATATGGCTACACCTTC	CASSLLDRGYGYTF
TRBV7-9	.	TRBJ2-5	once	TGTGCCAGCAGCCCCGACTTCCGGAAAGAGACCCAGTACTTC	CASSPDFRKETQYF
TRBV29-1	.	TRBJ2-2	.	TGCAGCGTTCGGAGGAACACCGGGGAGCTGTTTTTT	CSVRRNTGELFF
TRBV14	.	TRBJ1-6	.	TGTGCCAGCAGCCTCAGACAGAATTATAATTCACCCCTCCACTTT	CASSLRQNYNSPLHF
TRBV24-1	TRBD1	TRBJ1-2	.	TGTGCCACCAGTGACCGCCAGGGGGATGGCTACACCTTC	CATSDRQGDGYTF
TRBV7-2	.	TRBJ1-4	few	TGTGCCAGCAGTCGAGACTATCCCACGTCGGAAAAACTGTTTTTT	CASSRDYPTSEKLFF
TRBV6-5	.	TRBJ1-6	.	TGTGCCAGCAGCAGGGACACCTATAATTCACCCCTCCACTTT	CASSRDTYNSPLHF
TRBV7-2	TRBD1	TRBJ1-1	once	TGTGCCAGCAGCGGGACAGCAGACACTGAAGCTTTCTTT	CASSGTADTEAFF
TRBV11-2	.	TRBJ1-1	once	TGTGCCAGCAGCACAGGACAGACTTTACGAACTGAAGCTTTCTTT	CASSTGQTLRTEAFF
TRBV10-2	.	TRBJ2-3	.	TGCGCCAGCAGTGAATGGGAGGGGGGGGCAGATACGCAGTATTTT	CASSEWEGGADTQYF
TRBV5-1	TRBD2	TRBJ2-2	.	TGCGCCAGCAGCTCCCGACTAGCGGGAGGGAACACCGGGGAGCTGTTTTTT	CASSSRLAGGNTGELFF
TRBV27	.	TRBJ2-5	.	TGTGCCAGCAGTTTAATTGGTAGCGTAGAGACCCAGTACTTC	CASSLIGSVETQYF
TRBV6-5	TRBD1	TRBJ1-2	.	TGTGCCAGCGGGGGGCCGGGACAGGGCGGTGGCTACACCTTC	CASGGPGQGGGYTF
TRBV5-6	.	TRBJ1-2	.	TGTGCCAGCAGCTTCAGAACAGTCTCCTATGGCTACACCTTC	CASSFRTVSYGYTF
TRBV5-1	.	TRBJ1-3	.	TGCGCCAGCAGCTTGGAGGGGATCTCTGGAAACACCATATATTTT	CASSLEGISGNTIYF
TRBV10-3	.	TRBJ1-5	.	TGTGCCATCAGTGGAGGAGAAAATCAGCCCCAGCATTTT	CAISGGENQPQHF
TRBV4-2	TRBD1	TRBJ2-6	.	TGTGCCAGCAGCCACAACGGACAGGGAAGGGGCTCTGGGGCCAACGTCCTGACTTTC	CASSHNGQGRGSGANVLTF
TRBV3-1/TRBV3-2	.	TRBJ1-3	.	TGTGCCAGCACCGGTCTCTCTGGAAACACCATATATTTT	CASTGLSGNTIYF
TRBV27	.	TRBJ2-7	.	TGTGCCAGCAGCCCCACAGGGTTCTACGAGCAGTACTTC	CASSPTGFYEQYF
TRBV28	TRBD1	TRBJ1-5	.	TGTGCCAGCAGGCCTCCGGGACAGTTCAATCAGCCCCAGCATTTT	CASRPPGQFNQPQHF
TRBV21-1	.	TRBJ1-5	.	TGTGCCAGCAGCAAAGTAGAGACACCGAATAGCAATCAGCCCCAGCATTTT	CASSKVETPNSNQPQHF
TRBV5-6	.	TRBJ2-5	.	TGTGCCAGCAGCTTGGTATCTTCCGGACTGACTGAGACCCAGTACTTC	CASSLVSSGLTETQYF
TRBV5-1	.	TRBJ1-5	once	TGCGCCAGCAGCTTGGATGGGGGGGAGACTCAGCCCCAGCATTTT	CASSLDGGETQPQHF
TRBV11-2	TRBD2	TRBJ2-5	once	TGTGCCAGCAGCTTAGATTTTTGGGCTAGCGGCATACTACAAGAGACCCAGTACTTC	CASSLDFWASGILQETQYF
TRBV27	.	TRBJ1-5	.	TGTGCCAGCAGTCCCCTTGAGGGTATAGTAAATCAGCCCCAGCATTTT	CASSPLEGIVNQPQHF
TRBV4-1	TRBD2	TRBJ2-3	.	TGCGCCAGCAGCCAAGAGGGGACTAGATGGCAAGCAGATACGCAGTATTTT	CASSQEGTRWQADTQYF
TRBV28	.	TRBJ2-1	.	TGTGCCAGCAGTCCGGGACTGTTAAGCTCCTACAATGAGCAGTTCTTC	CASSPGLLSSYNEQFF
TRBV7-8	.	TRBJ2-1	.	TGTGCCAGCAGCCCTCATAGCGGCCGCGGGCAGCAGTTCTTC	CASSPHSGRGQQFF
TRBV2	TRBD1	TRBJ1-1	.	TGTGCCAGCAGCCCTTGGACAGGGGAGAACACTGAAGCTTTCTTT	CASSPWTGENTEAFF
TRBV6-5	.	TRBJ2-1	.	TGTGCCAGCACCGACGGGAGTGTGGATGAGCAGTTCTTC	CASTDGSVDEQFF
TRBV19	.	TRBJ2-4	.	TGTGCCAGTAGTCCCGCCGAGACTAGTGCGGGGTACTTC	CASSPAETSAGYF
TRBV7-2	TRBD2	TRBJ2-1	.	TGTGCCAGCAGCTTGGGGACTAGCAACAATGAGCAGTTCTTC	CASSLGTSNNEQFF
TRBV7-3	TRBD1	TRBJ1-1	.	TGTGCCAGCAGCTTGACCTCAGGGGGGTACACTGAAGCTTTCTTT	CASSLTSGGYTEAFF
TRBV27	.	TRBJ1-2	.	TGTGCCAGCAGTTTATCAGGGGCAGATTCTAACTATGGCTACACCTTC	CASSLSGADSNYGYTF
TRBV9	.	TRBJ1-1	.	TGTGCCAGCAGCGCCCAGGCACAGGGCAACACTGAAGCTTTCTTT	CASSAQAQGNTEAFF
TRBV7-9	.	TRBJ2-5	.	TGTGCCAGCAGAAAGTTGGGGCAGGGGACGAGCCAGACCCAGTACTTC	CASRKLGQGTSQTQYF
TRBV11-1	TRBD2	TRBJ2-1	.	TGTGCCAGCAGCTCCCTAGCGGGAGTTGCCTACAATGAGCAGTTCTTC	CASSSLAGVAYNEQFF
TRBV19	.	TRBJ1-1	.	TGTGCCAGTATTCGGAACACTGAAGCTTTCTTT	CASIRNTEAFF
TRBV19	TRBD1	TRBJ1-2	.	TGTGCCAGTAGTAGGGACAGGCCATATGGCTACACCTTC	CASSRDRPYGYTF
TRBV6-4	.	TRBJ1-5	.	TGTGCCAGCTTGGTGGCAGGGCGTTATAGCAATCAGCCCCAGCATTTT	CASLVAGRYSNQPQHF
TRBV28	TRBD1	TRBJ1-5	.	TGTGCCACCGCAGACAGGGGTAATCAGCCCCAGCATTTT	CATADRGNQPQHF
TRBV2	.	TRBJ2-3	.	TGTGCCAGCAGTGCCCCAGAGGGAGATACGCAGTATTTT	CASSAPEGDTQYF